This entry features one T cell receptor (beta chain) sequence. Its specific antigen is unknown. Base qualities are not provided; no much larger clone lies one nucleotide away. The sample originates from a study of CD8+ T cells in alopecia areata (dated by TCRdb to between 2017 and 2018). For the wider study: The treated patients, all with moderate-to-severe alopecia areata, were enrolled in an open-label pilot trial of oral tofacitinib given at 5 to 10 mg twice daily. Scalp clonality was compared among normal scalp (n=4), patchy alopecia areata scalp (n=8), and alopecia totalis/universalis scalp (n=8). Tofacitinib-treated patients had biopsies at baseline and at 4 and 24 weeks of treatment, with a later scalp biopsy in several patients. In humans, TCRbeta sequencing was performed on scalp tissue and on sorted CD4+ and CD8+ peripheral blood T cells from healthy controls and from patients with patchy or totalis/universalis alopecia areata. TCRbeta CDR3 regions were amplified by immunoSEQ multiplex PCR with 35 Vbeta forward and 13 Jbeta reverse primers. RNA was obtained with the PAXgene miRNA kit for fixed scalp, the miRNeasy kit for PBMCs, and the RNeasy kit for mouse skin. Tofacitinib was administered for 6 to 18 months, and 6 months of follow-up off drug were then conducted to assess delayed response and recurrence. High-throughput TCRbeta sequencing was used to examine T cell clonal expansion in alopecia areata in both the C3H/HeJ mouse model and human patients. General findings and caveats noted by the study authors: Lesional scalp, especially in alopecia totalis/universalis, showed higher clonality and more expanded CD8+ clones than normal scalp, suggesting antigenic drive. Scalp TCR repertoire analysis is complicated because resident alphabeta T cells in normal human skin are also sequenced, whereas mouse skin is dominated by gammadelta T cells. Compared with mice, TCR sequences shared between patients were less clear, possibly partly because of HLA diversity across the patient population.

The sample's time point label, in plain terms: baseline before oral tofacitinib. Lesional scalp punch biopsies and peripheral blood were collected from alopecia areata patients. PBMCs were separated by density centrifugation and stained for CD3, CD4 and CD8, after which CD4+ and CD8+ T cells were sorted on a FACSAria. The germline V gene encodes CDR1 SGHVS and CDR2 FQNEAQ. The V end gives up 5 bases and the J end 2 bases, leaving 2 bases in the junction not matched to a gene. From cysteine to phenylalanine, the CDR3 is 13 amino acids long. The kept DNA is CDR3 alone, 39 bases in frame from the first base. The library was produced with the immunoSEQ multiplex PCR assay. RNA was extracted from all samples and reverse transcribed into cDNA as template for TCR sequencing. First-strand cDNA was synthesized with SuperScript III using a 2:1 mix of oligo-dT and random hexamers. A synthetic immune receptor repertoire was used to gauge amplification bias, and whatever bias remained was removed computationally. Under the source paper's analysis protocol: Raw reads were preprocessed to remove errors, and CDR3 was defined according to IMGT conventions as the region from the conserved cysteine to phenylalanine. Clonality was computed by normalizing Shannon entropy by log2 of the number of productive unique TCRs and subtracting the result from 1. Whether scalp clones were CD4 or CD8 was inferred by matching scalp TCRbeta sequences against CD4 and CD8 repertoires sorted from blood. TCRdb carries this immuneACCESS record with in-frame sequences only. Its versions omit some clonotypes, under half of them owing to an unresolved V gene in the studies checked, with the rest unexplained. Clone size and the V and J calls come from that table; the DNA yielded D and trimming. This sample lists 100,000 to 150,000 clones; approximately 49% were detected once. Over 15% of the sample belongs to the ten largest clones.

The receptor's source is a human donor with alopecia areata. The chain is assembled from TRBV7-8 and TRBJ2-7; 8 bases in between match TRBD1. Sequences were derived from CD8+ T cells sorted from blood, sampled at week 0. The encoded CDR3 is CASSRGQAYEQYF. The DNA sequence is TGTGCCAGCAGCAGGGGACAGGCCTACGAGCAGTACTTC. Reference TRBV7-8 and TRBJ2-7 proteins supply the regions before and after the CDR3; the full variable domain is: GAGVSQSPRYKVAKRGQDVALRCDPISGHVSLFWYQQALGQGPEFLTYFQNEAQLDKSGLPSDRFFAERPEGSVSTLKIQRTQQEDSAVYLCASSRGQAYEQYFGPGTRLTVT.